This TCR beta chain was identified in a study of blood T cell repertoires in COVID-19 (dated by TCRdb to 2018 to 2021). Looking at the study overall: The collaborator samples originated in the United States, Italy and Spain and spanned the acute and convalescent phases of COVID-19. The dataset comprised deeply sampled blood TCRbeta repertoires from subjects exposed to, actively infected with, or recovered from COVID-19. The sample metadata nearly always contained a de-identified subject ID, COVID-19 status, age in years and sex. The prospective study material was composed of cDNA or gDNA derived from T cells, B-cell-depleted T cells, or PBMCs. The samples were drawn from two sources: the first 160 participants of the ongoing ImmuneRACE study, and fewer than 1,500 subjects contributed by 6 global collaborators. A freely available public database, intended as a resource for researchers studying the immune response to SARS-CoV-2, is where the repertoires were released. Where available, HLA class I and class II types were obtained from metadata supplied by the sample provider rather than from assay-based typing.

Of note for this clone: No antigen is known for it. The sample holds no much larger clone one base away, and base qualities are not on file.

Whole blood was collected in K2EDTA tubes by collaborating institutions according to the institutions' own protocols. For TCRbeta analysis, collaborator samples were shipped as frozen whole blood, as isolated PBMCs, or as DNA extracted from either sample type. General conclusions and limits of the study: The amount of clinical and demographic metadata varied by source and participant and was provided uncurated.

The trim is 3 bases for V and 3 bases for J, with a gap of 8 bases between the germline ends. Including the terminal cysteine and phenylalanine, the CDR3 comprises 13 residues. Only the CDR3 DNA stays, 39 bases, in frame from base 1. Taken from the germline V gene (reference sequence), the CDR1 and CDR2 loops are SGHAT and FQDESV. TCRbeta CDR3 regions were amplified from genomic DNA using the immunoSEQ Assay, a bias-controlled multiplex PCR. Under the source paper's analysis protocol: The number of nucleated cells in each sample was estimated from the amplification of reference gene primers within the assay. Sequence reads were collapsed and filtered to measure the absolute abundance of every unique TCRbeta CDR3 rearrangement. For each sample, productive Simpson clonality was calculated by taking the square root of Simpson's diversity index across productive rearrangements. TCRdb holds this immuneACCESS table with in-frame rearrangements only. Some clones are missing; in checked studies, unresolved V genes explain under half, and the rest has no known cause. The D gene and trimming were derived from the DNA, and the V and J assignments and clone size from that table. Recorded for this sample are roughly 700,000 clones; just under 90% of them occurred a single time. Approximately 0.25% of the sample is held by the ten biggest clonotypes.

Sequencing was done on a sample of peripheral blood. The sequence links TRBV11-1 to TRBJ1-2; D gene: possibly TRBD1, on 6 matching bases. This TCR came from a woman aged 18-29 years with acute or convalescent COVID-19. The sequenced DNA: TGTGCCAGCAGCTTGGCAGGGGACTATGGCTACACCTTC. Its protein product is CASSLAGDYGYTF.